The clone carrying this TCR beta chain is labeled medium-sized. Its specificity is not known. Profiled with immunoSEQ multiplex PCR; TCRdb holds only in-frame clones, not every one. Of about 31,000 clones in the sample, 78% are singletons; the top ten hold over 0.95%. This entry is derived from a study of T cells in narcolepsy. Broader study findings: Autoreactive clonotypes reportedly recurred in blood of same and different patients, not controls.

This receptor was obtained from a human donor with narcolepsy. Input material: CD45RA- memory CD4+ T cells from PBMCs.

CDR3 protein: CASRWDWGTEAFF. The CDR3 DNA is TGTGCCAGCAGATGGGACTGGGGCACTGAAGCTTTCTTT. The chain recombines TRBV6-5 with TRBJ1-1; D is perhaps TRBD1 (5 bases). This CDR3 comprises 13 residues. V was pared by 6 bases and J by 4 bases, with 12 bases between. From germline, CDR1 is MNHEY and CDR2 SVGAGI.